The clone carrying this T cell receptor (beta chain) was seen at least ten times. Antigen unknown. MiXCR, applied by TCRdb to the reads, yields one record per CDR3 protein. The table has around 180,000 distinct CDR3 sequences, 15% to 20% seen once; the top ten hold just under 3%. These data belong to a study of T cell repertoires in cytomegalovirus infection. Study-wide context: Signatures in public TCR beta sequences pointed to both CMV infection and matching HLA type. General observations from the study: Individuals carrying CMV plus the relevant HLA were identified by cumulative frequency of public TCR beta families. Dominant in the ex vivo response were TCR beta clonotypes restricted by HLA-C and specific for CMV.

J gave up 4 bases and V 0 bases, and 1 base lay outside the gene matches. Germline V CDR1 and CDR2: DFQATT, SNEGSKA (reference sequence). This CDR3 comprises 13 residues. This receptor was obtained from a human donor in good health (CMV status not recorded). Some clones in this sample may be carry-over from other donors' samples. The chain is built from TRBV20-1 and TRBJ1-2; 8 positions agree with TRBD1. Sequences were obtained from PBMCs. Here the CDR3 DNA reads TGCAGTGCTAGAGATACAGGGGGCTATGGCTACACCTTC. Protein: CSARDTGGYGYTF.